This TCR beta chain emerged from a study of control samples from healthy donors and cancer patients. V was shortened by 10 bases and J by 8 bases, with 14 bases between the two germline ends. Germline V lookup: CDR1 ENHRY, CDR2 SYGVKD. There are 11 residues in the CDR3. Assay used: immunoSEQ multiplex PCR; TCRdb lists only in-frame clones, some missing. The table includes approximately 230,000 clones, almost 85% detected once. The origin of this receptor is a woman aged 55-75 years with lung cancer. The sequenced sample consisted of PBMCs. The chain uses TRBV10-3 and TRBJ1-1; D not resolved. CDR3 DNA sequence: TGTGCCACCCTGTCCAATCAGGAAGCTTTCTTT. Encoded protein: CATLSNQEAFF.